This is a list of T cell receptor beta chains from one sample in a study of blood T cell repertoires in COVID-19. Assay: immunoSEQ multiplex PCR; the TCRdb copy retains only in-frame clones and omits some. In the table there are about 180,000 clones, roughly 83% of which are singletons. The material sequenced was peripheral blood. The source is a human donor in a cohort sampled during active COVID-19. The CDR3 runs from the conserved cysteine through the conserved F or W. The D gene is left open where the match is weak. Not all rows give a size; the values are once, few, many and, for expanded clones, a class.

V gene	D gene	clone size	J gene	CDR3 protein	CDR3 DNA
TRBV27	-	-	TRBJ2-3	CASTPTSTDTQYF	TGTGCCAGCACCCCAACTAGCACAGATACGCAGTATTTT
TRBV28	TRBD1	-	TRBJ1-6	CASSLYFGTGRNSPLHF	TGTGCCAGCAGTTTATATTTCGGGACAGGGCGAAATTCACCCCTCCACTTT
TRBV5-1	TRBD2	once	TRBJ2-7	CASAERGVSYEQYF	TGCGCCAGCGCAGAACGGGGGGTCTCCTACGAGCAGTACTTC
TRBV5-6	TRBD1	-	TRBJ1-2	CASTSSGQAYGYTF	TGTGCCAGCACCTCGTCGGGACAGGCGTATGGCTACACCTTC
TRBV6-1	-	-	TRBJ2-7	CASSEAGGFGEQYF	TGTGCCAGCAGTGAAGCAGGAGGGTTCGGCGAGCAGTACTTC
TRBV6-5	-	-	TRBJ2-7	CASSYAGLSYEQYF	TGTGCCAGCAGTTACGCAGGGTTATCCTACGAGCAGTACTTC
TRBV7-9	TRBD1	-	TRBJ2-3	CASSRDRGTDTQYF	TGTGCCAGCAGCCGGGACAGGGGCACAGATACGCAGTATTTT
TRBV3-1/TRBV3-2	TRBD1	-	TRBJ2-7	CASSHVRDRGLYEQYF	TGTGCCAGCAGCCACGTCCGGGACAGGGGGCTTTACGAGCAGTACTTC
TRBV9	TRBD2	-	TRBJ2-3	CASSVVGREGTDTQYF	TGTGCCAGCAGCGTAGTCGGCCGGGAGGGCACAGATACGCAGTATTTT
TRBV6-5	TRBD1	few	TRBJ1-5	CASSRQGGSNQPQHF	TGTGCCAGCAGTCGACAGGGGGGGAGCAATCAGCCCCAGCATTTT
TRBV19	TRBD1	-	TRBJ1-6	CASRDRADSPLHF	TGTGCCAGTAGGGACAGGGCTGATTCACCCCTCCACTTT
TRBV2	-	-	TRBJ2-7	CASNEVAGNYEQYF	TGTGCCAGCAATGAGGTGGCAGGTAATTACGAGCAGTACTTC
TRBV19	TRBD1	many	TRBJ2-6	CASSIDRADSGANVLTF	TGTGCCAGTAGTATCGACAGGGCTGACTCTGGGGCCAACGTCCTGACTTTC
TRBV4-3	-	-	TRBJ2-7	CASSGHLAYEQYF	TGCGCCAGCAGCGGCCACCTGGCCTACGAGCAGTACTTC
TRBV19	-	-	TRBJ1-1	CASSLLSVNTEAFF	TGTGCCAGTAGTCTTTTATCGGTGAACACTGAAGCTTTCTTT
TRBV2	-	-	TRBJ1-5	CASSGGGNQPQHF	TGTGCCAGCAGCGGAGGGGGCAATCAGCCCCAGCATTTT
TRBV18	-	-	TRBJ2-2	CASSPLRAGGGELFF	TGTGCCAGCTCACCACTCCGAGCCGGGGGTGGGGAGCTGTTTTTT
TRBV10-2	TRBD2	-	TRBJ2-7	CASSGGWASGAYEQYF	TGCGCCAGCAGTGGGGGTTGGGCTAGCGGGGCCTACGAGCAGTACTTC